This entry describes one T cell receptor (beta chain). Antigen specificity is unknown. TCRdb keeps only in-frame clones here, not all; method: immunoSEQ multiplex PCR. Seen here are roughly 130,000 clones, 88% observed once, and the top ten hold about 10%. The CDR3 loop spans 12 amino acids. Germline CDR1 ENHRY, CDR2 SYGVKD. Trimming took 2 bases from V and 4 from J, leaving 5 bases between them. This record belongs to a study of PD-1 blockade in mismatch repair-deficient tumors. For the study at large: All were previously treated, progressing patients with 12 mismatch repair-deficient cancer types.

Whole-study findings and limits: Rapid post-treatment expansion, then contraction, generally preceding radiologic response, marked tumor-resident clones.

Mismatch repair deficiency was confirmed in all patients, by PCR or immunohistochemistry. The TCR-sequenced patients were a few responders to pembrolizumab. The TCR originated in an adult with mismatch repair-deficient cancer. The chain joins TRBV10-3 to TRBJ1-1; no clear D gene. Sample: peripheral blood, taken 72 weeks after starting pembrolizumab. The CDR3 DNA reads TGTGCCATCAGTGAGGGTGGCACTGAAGCTTTCTTT. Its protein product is CAISEGGTEAFF.